Shown below are 14 T cell receptor beta chains from a single sample sequenced in a study of T cells expressing NK-cell markers. Reanalyzing the 5' RACE reads, TCRdb keeps one entry per CDR3 protein, without DNA. The sample totals roughly 280,000 distinct CDR3 sequences; its top ten clones hold around 0.37%. The sequencing input was blood T cells: a sorted CD56 or NKG2C T cell subset, CD4+ or CD8+ T cells, or bulk PBMC T cells (not recorded which). Receptors were obtained from a man aged 18 to 29 in good health.

The rearrangement joins TRBV4-1 to TRBJ2-5. The CDR3 contains 13 residues. Germline V gene sequence: CDR1 MGHRA, CDR2 YSYEKL. The CDR3 here is CASSQVGKKTQYF.

The CDR3 spells CATSRAAGGYNEQFF. V is TRBV15 and J is TRBJ2-1; there is no DNA to check the TCRdb D call of TRBD2. The germline V gene has CDR1 LNHNV and CDR2 YYDKDF (reference sequence). The CDR3 contains 15 residues.

The chain links TRBV20-1 to TRBJ1-1; TCRdb designates TRBD1, a call that cannot be tested without DNA. There are 13 residues in the CDR3. CDR1 and CDR2 from the germline V gene are DFQATT and SNEGSKA (reference sequence). The chain's CDR3 is CSARGGVKTEAFF.

This chain connects TRBV7-9 to TRBJ2-3; the D call from TCRdb, TRBD2, cannot be confirmed without DNA. Germline CDR1 and CDR2: SEHNR and FQNEAQ (reference sequence). This CDR3 contains 15 residues. The CDR3 protein is CASLPMRARTDTQYF. The variable domain in full, completed from reference TRBV7-9 and TRBJ2-3, reads DTGVSQNPRHKITKRGQNVTFRCDPISEHNRLYWYRQTLGQGPEFLTYFQNEAQLEKSRLLSDRFSAERPKGSFSTLEIQRTEQGDSAMYLCASLPMRARTDTQYFGPGTRLTVL.

The genes are TRBV20-1 and TRBJ2-5; TCRdb indicates TRBD2, and absent DNA this call remains unverified. The CDR3 covers 15 residues. The germline gives CDR1 DFQATT, CDR2 SNEGSKA (reference sequence). CDR3 loop: CSARRTSGRQETQYF.

This sequence joins TRBV7-8 and TRBJ1-1. This CDR3 spans 12 amino acids. CDR1 SGHVS and CDR2 FQNEAQ come from the germline V gene. CDR3: CASSPPATEAFF.

The V gene is TRBV5-5, the J gene TRBJ1-4. The germline V gene has CDR1 SGHKS and CDR2 YYEKEE (reference sequence). CDR3 length: 16 amino acids. The CDR3 loop is CASSRRTFATNEKLFF.

The chain carries TRBV2 and TRBJ1-2. The germline V gene has CDR1 SNHLY and CDR2 FYNNEI. CDR3 length: 12 amino acids. The CDR3 is CASSGTVYGYTF.

The chain combines TRBV5-1 with TRBJ1-3. The CDR3 runs 16 residues. Germline CDR1 SGHRS, CDR2 YFSETQ. The chain's CDR3 is CASSLGGPPSGNTIYF.

V and J are TRBV20-1 and TRBJ2-5; TCRdb gives TRBD2 as the D gene, but with no DNA this cannot be confirmed. From germline, CDR1 is DFQATT and CDR2 SNEGSKA (reference sequence). The CDR3 covers 17 residues. The CDR3 sequence is CSAEGHGPGLQGETQYF.

V gene TRBV12-3 or TRBV12-4 combines with J gene TRBJ2-5; TCRdb designates TRBD1, a call that cannot be tested without DNA. This CDR3 spans 17 amino acids. The chain's CDR3 is CASSLFPGVGLQETQYF.

The chain recombines TRBV5-5 with TRBJ1-2. Germline-derived CDR1 and CDR2 are SGHKS and YYEKEE (reference sequence). This CDR3 region has 17 residues. The chain's CDR3 is CASSLRDIISYPYGYTF.

The CDR3 spells CSVYHGGGHTEAFF. V is TRBV29-1 and J is TRBJ1-1. Germline loops: CDR1 SQVTM, CDR2 ANQGSEA. CDR3 length: 14 amino acids.

The genes are TRBV5-1 and TRBJ2-1; TCRdb designates TRBD2, a call that cannot be tested without DNA. The CDR3 runs 17 residues. Germline CDR1 SGHRS, CDR2 YFSETQ. The CDR3 loop is CASSLEIGLAVYNEQFF.